This T cell receptor (beta chain) was recorded in a study of cytomegalovirus exposure and HLA in healthy donors. For the study at large: Most donors, 80% to 90% of around 400 genotyped, fell in the Caucasian-associated ancestry cluster. Study-wide results and caveats: Using a false discovery rate of 0.05, a later analysis showed that approximately 17,000 TCR beta sequences were associated with HLA alleles. As a later analysis showed, a missense DCLRE1C variant was linked to trimming of TCR beta V- and J-genes.

This clone was detected only a few times. As yet, its antigen is unknown. V was clipped by 6 bases and J by 3 bases; unmatched bases: 3. The length of the CDR3 is 14 residues. CDR1 MNHNS and CDR2 SASEGT come from the germline V gene. PCR used 60 Vbeta primers and 13 Jbeta primers. Method: immunoSEQ multiplex PCR; TCRdb's copy keeps in-frame clones and lacks some. The sample contains under 200,000 clones, roughly 80% of which appear only once. V and J are TRBV6-1 and TRBJ2-4; 9 bases agree with TRBD1. This sequence was found in a man aged 35 to 55 in good health and CMV-seronegative. Sequenced: PBMCs. CDR3 amino acids: CASRDRGGKNIQYF. The CDR3 nucleotides read TGTGCCAGCAGGGACAGGGGAGGCAAAAACATTCAGTACTTC.